This is a list of T cell receptor beta chains from one sample in a study of blood T cell repertoires in COVID-19. Method: immunoSEQ multiplex PCR; TCRdb's copy keeps in-frame clones and lacks some. The repertoire holds roughly 100,000 clones, with about 90% as singletons. Sequencing was carried out using peripheral blood. These receptors originate from a human donor in a cohort sampled during active COVID-19. Each CDR3 is given with its conserved first and last residue. A D gene is named only where the DNA matches it firmly. Rows give clone size only sometimes, using once, few, many, or a class for an expanded clone.

d_gene | j_gene | v_gene | abundance | CDR3aa | CDR3nt
- | TRBJ1-4 | TRBV28 | - | CASSLTGNNEKLFF | TGTGCCAGCAGTTTGACAGGCAATAATGAAAAACTGTTTTTT
- | TRBJ2-2 | TRBV19 | once | CASSIQGGVSGELFF | TGTGCCAGTAGTATACAGGGCGGGGTTTCCGGGGAGCTGTTTTTT
TRBD2 | TRBJ2-1 | TRBV5-1 | - | CASSSTLAGAGNEQFF | TGCGCCAGCAGCTCGACACTAGCGGGGGCGGGTAATGAGCAGTTCTTC
- | TRBJ2-1 | TRBV7-6 | few | CASSLARDIYNEQFF | TGTGCCAGCAGCTTAGCGAGGGACATTTACAATGAGCAGTTCTTC
TRBD2 | TRBJ2-2 | TRBV10-1 | - | CASSDRGLAGNTGELFF | TGCGCCAGCAGTGACCGAGGACTAGCGGGAAACACCGGGGAGCTGTTTTTT
- | TRBJ1-2 | TRBV4-1 | - | CASSHVGQEDGYTF | TGCGCCAGCAGCCACGTCGGTCAGGAGGATGGCTACACCTTC
TRBD1 | TRBJ1-6 | TRBV19 | - | CASSWTGSNSPLHF | TGTGCCAGTAGCTGGACAGGGTCTAATTCACCCCTCCACTTT
TRBD2 | TRBJ2-1 | TRBV11-3 | - | CASSLTSGRSYEQFF | TGTGCCAGCAGCCTCACTAGCGGGAGGTCCTATGAGCAGTTCTTC
- | TRBJ2-7 | TRBV5-1 | - | CASSFLSDIPYEQYF | TGCGCCAGCAGCTTCCTTAGCGACATTCCCTACGAGCAGTACTTC
- | TRBJ2-3 | TRBV5-5 | once | CASSLTTDTYTDTQYF | TGTGCCAGCAGCCTCACAACCGACACTTACACAGATACGCAGTATTTT
- | TRBJ2-1 | TRBV3-1/TRBV3-2 | - | CASSLVGAAYNEQFF | TGTGCCAGCAGCCTCGTGGGGGCAGCCTACAATGAGCAGTTCTTC
- | TRBJ2-5 | TRBV5-1 | - | CASSLEGRETQYF | TGCGCCAGCAGCTTGGAAGGGAGGGAGACCCAGTACTTC
- | TRBJ1-1 | TRBV12-3/TRBV12-4 | - | CASSLGQPDEAFF | TGTGCCAGCAGTTTGGGGCAGCCCGATGAAGCTTTCTTT
TRBD2 | TRBJ2-3 | TRBV7-9 | - | CASSLPGLAASTDTQYF | TGTGCCAGCAGCTTGCCGGGACTAGCGGCTAGCACAGATACGCAGTATTTT
- | TRBJ2-1 | TRBV6-4 | - | CASSREDSYNEQFF | TGTGCCAGCAGTCGGGAAGACTCCTACAATGAGCAGTTCTTC
TRBD2 | TRBJ2-3 | TRBV25-1 | once | CASSPSLGGRGADTQYF | TGTGCCAGCAGTCCATCCCTCGGCGGGAGAGGGGCAGATACGCAGTATTTT
TRBD1 | TRBJ2-7 | TRBV10-1 | few | CASSQKTGDYSYEQYF | TGCGCCAGCAGTCAAAAAACAGGGGATTACTCCTACGAGCAGTACTTC
- | TRBJ1-1 | TRBV4-1 | - | CASSQGAANTEAFF | TGCGCCAGCAGCCAAGGGGCCGCGAACACTGAAGCTTTCTTT
- | TRBJ2-1 | TRBV19 | - | CASKEVESSYNEQFF | TGTGCCAGTAAGGAGGTCGAGAGCTCCTACAATGAGCAGTTCTTC
- | TRBJ2-3 | TRBV9 | - | CASSALLLGGTDTQYF | TGTGCCAGCAGCGCCCTCCTACTGGGCGGGACAGATACGCAGTATTTT
- | TRBJ2-1 | TRBV10-3 | - | CAITYSDIYNEQFF | TGTGCCATCACTTATTCTGACATCTACAATGAGCAGTTCTTC
- | TRBJ2-2 | TRBV19 | - | CASNLGTQAGSTGELFF | TGTGCCAGTAACCTCGGCACGCAAGCGGGTTCCACCGGGGAGCTGTTTTTT
TRBD1 | TRBJ2-7 | TRBV18 | - | CASSPTGQDYEQYF | TGTGCCAGCTCACCAACGGGACAGGACTACGAGCAGTACTTC
TRBD1 | TRBJ2-2 | TRBV6-4 | - | CASSENQDRANTGELFF | TGTGCCAGCAGTGAGAATCAGGACAGGGCGAACACCGGGGAGCTGTTTTTT
TRBD1 | TRBJ2-7 | TRBV18 | once | CASSPSAGGYEQYF | TGTGCCAGCTCACCGAGCGCAGGGGGCTACGAGCAGTACTTC
- | TRBJ2-7 | TRBV19 | once | CASSSSELYEQYF | TGTGCCAGTAGTTCGTCCGAGCTCTACGAGCAGTACTTC
TRBD1 | TRBJ1-2 | TRBV13 | - | CASSLGGTGGDGYTF | TGTGCCAGCAGCTTAGGGGGGACAGGGGGCGATGGCTACACCTTC
TRBD2 | TRBJ2-2 | TRBV29-1 | - | CSVRWFRAGDTGELFF | TGCAGCGTTCGTTGGTTCCGAGCGGGAGACACCGGGGAGCTGTTTTTT
TRBD1 | TRBJ1-2 | TRBV28 | - | CASSPTGIGYTF | TGTGCCAGCAGCCCGACAGGGATTGGCTACACCTTC
TRBD1 | TRBJ2-2 | TRBV7-9 | - | CASSTTGGGGTGELFF | TGTGCCAGCAGCACAACAGGGGGCGGAGGCACCGGGGAGCTGTTTTTT
TRBD1 | TRBJ2-1 | TRBV5-4 | - | CASTTGTGAYNEQFF | TGTGCCAGCACAACTGGGACAGGGGCCTACAATGAGCAGTTCTTC
- | TRBJ2-7 | TRBV11-2 | - | CASSLEAGPPYEQYF | TGTGCCAGCAGCTTAGAGGCAGGGCCCCCCTACGAGCAGTACTTC
TRBD1 | TRBJ1-2 | TRBV9 | once | CASRTGGGYGYTF | TGTGCCAGCCGGACAGGGGGAGGCTATGGCTACACCTTC
TRBD1 | TRBJ1-4 | TRBV19 | once | CASSQQGATNEKLFF | TGTGCCAGTAGTCAACAGGGGGCAACTAATGAAAAACTGTTTTTT
TRBD2 | TRBJ2-1 | TRBV7-8 | - | CASSTRYTSGDDNEQFF | TGTGCCAGCAGCACCCGCTACACTAGCGGGGATGACAATGAGCAGTTCTTC
- | TRBJ2-1 | TRBV5-1 | once | CASSPGTYNEQFF | TGCGCCAGCAGCCCGGGAACCTACAATGAGCAGTTCTTC
- | TRBJ2-7 | TRBV28 | - | CASSFLPGGQGYEQYF | TGTGCCAGCAGTTTCCTCCCCGGGGGGCAGGGGTACGAGCAGTACTTC
- | TRBJ1-2 | TRBV6-2/TRBV6-3 | - | CASSQGSPGGYF | TGTGCCAGCAGCCAAGGGAGCCCGGGAGGTTACTTC
- | TRBJ2-6 | TRBV28 | - | CASQFSGANVLTF | TGTGCCAGCCAGTTCTCTGGGGCCAACGTCCTGACTTTC
TRBD1 | TRBJ1-1 | TRBV19 | - | CASSLDLWTGATEAFF | TGTGCCAGTAGTCTTGATTTGTGGACAGGGGCAACTGAAGCTTTCTTT
TRBD1 | TRBJ2-3 | TRBV3-1/TRBV3-2 | - | CASSQVGQGNSADTQYF | TGTGCCAGCAGCCAAGTAGGACAGGGGAACAGCGCAGATACGCAGTATTTT